The 27 T cell receptor beta chains listed next were all sequenced from one sample in a study of OX40 agonist ivuxolimab in advanced cancers. The assay was immunoSEQ multiplex PCR, and TCRdb's table has in-frame clones only and misses some. Of tens of thousands of clones detected, less than 90% appear once; the ten largest clones hold around 59%. Material: CD4+ or CD8+ T cells sorted from blood, obtained in a trial of the OX40 agonist ivuxolimab. The receptors originated from an adult with an advanced solid tumor such as melanoma, head and neck, liver or kidney cancer.

The chain has TRBV27 and TRBJ2-1; D gene unclear. The germline gives CDR1 MNHEY, CDR2 SMNVEV (reference sequence). V lost 3 bases and J lost 4, with 7 bases in between. This CDR3 region has 13 residues. This CDR3 reads CASSFGPYNEQFF. The CDR3 region has the DNA TGTGCCAGCAGTTTTGGTCCGTACAATGAGCAGTTCTTC.

Regarding this clone: This specimen includes other DNA sequences encoding the same CDR3. The chain combines TRBV27 with TRBJ2-6; D unclear. V was pared by 6 bases and J by 4 bases, with 7 bases between. CDR3 length: 13 residues. The germline CDR1 and CDR2 sequences are MNHEY and SMNVEV (reference sequence). The CDR3 spells CASSPRGANVLTF. DNA of the CDR3: TGTGCCAGCAGCCCCCGGGGGGCCAACGTCCTGACTTTC.

J is TRBJ2-5 and V is TRBV5-4, with 7 bases matching TRBD2. CDR1 and CDR2 from the germline V gene are SGHNT and YYREEE (reference sequence). The CDR3 has 14 amino acids. J was trimmed by 5 bases and V by 4 bases; bases with no gene match: 8. This CDR3 is CASSPTSSDETQYF. CDR3 nucleotides: TGTGCCAGCAGCCCGACTAGCAGCGACGAGACCCAGTACTTC.

The sample holds a few counts of this clone. This chain connects TRBV19 to TRBJ1-2, with D perhaps TRBD1 (6 bases). With 6 bases removed from V and 6 bases from J, the gap between germline ends came to 8 bases. CDR1 is LNHDA and CDR2 is SQIVND in the germline V gene (reference sequence). CDR3 length equals 11 residues. CDR3 amino acids: CASSTGNGYTF. Written as DNA, the CDR3 is TGTGCCAGTAGCACAGGGAATGGCTACACCTTC.

The rearrangement links TRBV9 to TRBJ2-7, with a possible D match to TRBD2 (5 bases). The CDR3 loop spans 14 amino acids. Deletions cut 6 bases from V and 0 bases from J, with 13 bases between. Germline CDR1 SGDLS, CDR2 YYNGEE. CDR3 nucleotides: TGTGCCAGCAACGGAGGCGGCAGCTCCTACGAGCAGTACTTC. Amino acids: CASNGGGSSYEQYF.

V gene TRBV11-3 combines with J gene TRBJ1-6; TRBD1 matches 11 bases. With V trimmed by 0 bases and J by 6 bases, 7 bases remained unmatched. Germline V gene lookup returns CDR1 SGHNT and CDR2 YENEEA. The CDR3 sequence is 18 residues long. In nucleotides, the CDR3 is TGTGCCAGCAGCTTAGATTCGGACAGGGGGCGAGTTAATTCACCCCTCCACTTT. Protein sequence: CASSLDSDRGRVNSPLHF.

The rearrangement links TRBV4-3 to TRBJ2-6; D possibly corresponds to TRBD2 (5 bases). This CDR3 comprises 16 residues. The germline V and J ends were trimmed by 0 bases and 0 bases, with 6 bases remaining between them. CDR1 and CDR2 from the germline V gene are LGHNA and YSLEER. The CDR3, as DNA: TGCGCCAGCAGCCAAGATGGGAGCTCTGGGGCCAACGTCCTGACTTTC. This encodes CASSQDGSSGANVLTF.

The V and J genes are TRBV28 and TRBJ2-5; 7 positions match TRBD1. With 7 bases clipped from V and 5 bases from J, the junction kept 13 bases outside the gene matches. The CDR3 contains 15 residues. Germline V gives CDR1 MDHEN, CDR2 SYDVKM. For the CDR3, the DNA is TGTGCCAGCATTCCTTTAGACAGGGAGATGGAGACCCAGTACTTC. Its protein is CASIPLDREMETQYF.

This chain uses TRBV20-1 with TRBJ2-7; D not certain. CDR1 and CDR2 from the germline V gene are DFQATT and SNEGSKA (reference sequence). CDR3 length equals 11 residues. V was trimmed by 7 bases and J by 7 bases, leaving 14 bases between them. CDR3 amino acids: CSVTAGKEQYF. The CDR3 nucleotides read TGCAGTGTAACAGCCGGAAAGGAGCAGTACTTC.

The DNA of the CDR3 is TGCGCCAGCAGCCAAGTAGACAGCTTTGGCTACACCTTC. The encoded protein is CASSQVDSFGYTF. The J gene is TRBJ1-2, the V gene TRBV4-3, with D maybe TRBD1 (5 bases). Germline values: CDR1 LGHNA, CDR2 YSLEER. V was shortened by 1 base and J by 7 bases, with 10 bases between the two germline ends. The CDR3 length is 13 residues.

This clone was seen only once. The chain couples TRBV7-9 to TRBJ1-5; a possible D gene is TRBD1 (6 bases). The CDR3 consists of 17 residues. In germline, CDR1 is SEHNR, CDR2 FQNEAQ (reference sequence). Trimming shortened V by 4 bases and J by 0 bases, and 16 bases separated the two germline ends. CDR3 bases: TGTGCCAGCAGCTCCTGGACCGGACAGTTTAGCAATCAGCCCCAGCATTTT. Protein: CASSSWTGQFSNQPQHF.

This sequence joins TRBV9 and TRBJ1-4, with no clear D. In germline, CDR1 is SGDLS, CDR2 YYNGEE. The CDR3 is 11 residues long. V was pared by 0 bases and J by 7 bases, with 1 base between. This CDR3 reads CASSVGEKLFF. CDR3 in DNA: TGTGCCAGCAGCGTAGGTGAAAAACTGTTTTTT.

V and J are TRBV18 and TRBJ1-1; 11 bases fit TRBD1. The germline V gene encodes CDR1 KGHSH and CDR2 LQKENI. The V gene end was trimmed by 0 bases and the J gene end by 2 bases; junction bases not matched to a gene: 2. CDR3 length: 16 residues. The CDR3 spells CASSPPGQGVNTEAFF. Written as DNA, the CDR3 is TGTGCCAGCTCACCACCGGGACAGGGGGTTAACACTGAAGCTTTCTTT.

The rearrangement joins TRBV9 to TRBJ1-2, with D possibly TRBD1 on 6 matching bases. This CDR3 has 15 residues. The V end was cut by 0 bases, the J end by 1 base, with 10 bases between. Germline V gives CDR1 SGDLS, CDR2 YYNGEE. The CDR3 DNA is TGTGCCAGCAGCGTAGAGGGGGGGATTAACTATGGCTACACCTTC. It translates to CASSVEGGINYGYTF. Full variable domain (rest looked up from reference TRBV9 and TRBJ1-2): DSGVTQTPKHLITATGQRVTLRCSPRSGDLSVYWYQQSLDQGLQFLIQYYNGEERAKGNILERFSAQQFPDLHSELNLSSLELGDSALYFCASSVEGGINYGYTFGSGTRLTVV.

In its sample, this clone was seen once. The chain links TRBV11-3 to TRBJ1-1, with D tentatively TRBD1 (6 bases). The CDR3 consists of 15 residues. Germline assignment: CDR1 SGHNT and CDR2 YENEEA. V lost 1 base and J 4 bases, leaving 13 bases between the germline ends. CDR3 protein: CASSLVAEGGTEAFF. The DNA for the CDR3 is TGTGCCAGCAGCTTAGTGGCCGAGGGGGGCACTGAAGCTTTCTTT.

The rearrangement uses TRBV4-3 and TRBJ2-1; D not certain. Trimming stripped 0 bases from V and 2 bases from J, with 11 bases between. Germline CDR1 reads LGHNA; CDR2 reads YSLEER. This CDR3 has 16 amino acids. CDR3 residues: CASSQDGAITYNEQFF. As DNA, the CDR3 is TGCGCCAGCAGCCAAGATGGAGCGATTACCTACAATGAGCAGTTCTTC.

This chain links TRBV7-2 with TRBJ2-1; D tentatively reads TRBD1 or TRBD2 (5 bases each). V was clipped by 3 bases and J by 12 bases, with 21 bases between them. Per the germline V gene, CDR1 is SGHTA and CDR2 is FQGNSA. The length of the CDR3 is 15 residues. The CDR3 DNA is TGTGCCAGCAGCTTTAAATCGGGACCCCAGCTGGGGCAGTTCTTC. Its protein product is CASSFKSGPQLGQFF.

The rearrangement uses TRBV7-9 and TRBJ2-2; D gene ambiguous. The CDR3 is 14 residues long. V dropped 5 bases and J dropped 1 base, with 8 bases sitting between them. Per the germline V gene, CDR1 is SEHNR and CDR2 is FQNEAQ (reference sequence). This CDR3 is CASSALKNTGELFF. CDR3 DNA: TGTGCCAGCAGCGCACTCAAGAACACCGGGGAGCTGTTTTTT.

The chain recombines TRBV9 with TRBJ1-1, with TRBD1 as a possible D gene (6 bases). The CDR3 length is 15 residues. Trimming shortened V by 2 bases and J by 0 bases, and 11 bases separated the two germline ends. Looked up from germline, CDR1 is SGDLS and CDR2 is YYNGEE. CDR3 loop: CASSVAGDMNTEAFF. In DNA form, the CDR3 reads TGTGCCAGCAGCGTCGCAGGGGATATGAACACTGAAGCTTTCTTT.

The chain links TRBV7-3 to TRBJ1-5; a weak D match, TRBD1 (5 bases). This CDR3 has 20 residues. V lost 2 bases, J lost 2 bases, and 25 bases lay in between. Germline loops: CDR1 SGHTA, CDR2 FQGTGA. CDR3 amino acids: CASSLAIPGPREEGNQPQHF. The CDR3 nucleotides are TGTGCCAGCAGCTTAGCAATTCCGGGACCCAGGGAAGAGGGCAATCAGCCCCAGCATTTT.

The CDR3 nucleotides read TGCAGCGTTGTGGTCGGTACGGAGGGCTATGGCTACACCTTC. Its protein is CSVVVGTEGYGYTF. The rearrangement uses TRBV29-1 and TRBJ1-2, with D unresolved. The V and J ends lost 4 bases and 4 bases respectively, with 16 bases between them. Germline CDR1 reads SQVTM; CDR2 reads ANQGSEA. This CDR3 has 14 residues.

The rearrangement uses TRBV30 and TRBJ2-2; D not resolved. The CDR3 covers 14 residues. CDR1 and CDR2 from the germline V gene are GTSNPN and SVGIG (reference sequence). V dropped 0 bases and J dropped 4 bases, with 9 bases sitting between them. In DNA form, the CDR3 reads TGTGCCTGGAGTGTTGCGCTTGGCACCGGGGAGCTGTTTTTT. It encodes CAWSVALGTGELFF.

This chain joins TRBV27 and TRBJ2-7, with D perhaps TRBD2 (7 bases). The germline V gene encodes CDR1 MNHEY and CDR2 SMNVEV (reference sequence). V was pared by 2 bases and J by 4 bases, with 12 bases between. The CDR3 contains 14 residues. The DNA of the CDR3 is TGTGCCAGCAGTTTACGGGGGGCTGGGTACGAGCAGTACTTC. Translating gives CASSLRGAGYEQYF.

The rearrangement joins TRBV4-3 to TRBJ2-7; 7 bases agree with TRBD1. The CDR3 is made up of 12 amino acids. Germline CDR1 is LGHNA and CDR2 is YSLEER. Unmatched junction bases numbered 2, after V lost 3 bases and J lost 6 bases. The CDR3 region has the DNA TGCGCCAGCAGCCACAACAGGGGCGAGCAGTACTTC. Translation: CASSHNRGEQYF.

The CDR3 region has the DNA TGCGCCACCTTCAGCGGGGGTTCCCAAGAGACCCAGTACTTC. It translates to CATFSGGSQETQYF. The chain has TRBV23-1 and TRBJ2-5, with 8 bases fitting TRBD2. TRBV23-1 is an ORF; its function is uncertain. The CDR3 extends over 14 amino acids. The V segment lost 10 bases and the J segment 1 base; nucleotides outside the gene matches: 8.

The chain is built from TRBV9 and TRBJ2-7, with 8 bases that match TRBD2. Trimming removed 0 bases from V and 4 bases from J; junction bases left unmatched: 3. The germline V gene encodes CDR1 SGDLS and CDR2 YYNGEE. The length of the CDR3 is 14 residues. CDR3 loop: CASSVGASGYEQYF. The CDR3 DNA follows: TGTGCCAGCAGCGTAGGGGCTAGCGGGTACGAGCAGTACTTC.

The chain couples TRBV9 to TRBJ2-3; weak D call: TRBD1 (5 bases). CDR1 and CDR2 from the germline V gene are SGDLS and YYNGEE. The CDR3 length is 14 residues. Between the trimmed V and J ends, which lost 3 bases and 0 bases, there was a span of 8 bases. CDR3 amino acids: CASSGGGSTDTQYF. The CDR3 DNA sequence: TGTGCCAGCAGCGGGGGCGGAAGCACAGATACGCAGTATTTT. The variable domain in full, with the rest retrieved from reference TRBV9 and TRBJ2-3, is DSGVTQTPKHLITATGQRVTLRCSPRSGDLSVYWYQQSLDQGLQFLIQYYNGEERAKGNILERFSAQQFPDLHSELNLSSLELGDSALYFCASSGGGSTDTQYFGPGTRLTVL.